This record covers a single T cell receptor beta chain. The antigen is unknown. This sample stems from a study of naive CD8 T cells in extremely preterm neonates. Study-wide results and limits: Relative to older groups, preterm infants had shorter, less trimmed CDR3s with fewer N additions. Preterm neonate repertoires were significantly less rich by iChao1 than others.

The V segment lost 3 bases and the J segment 5 bases; nucleotides outside the gene matches: 15. Germline V gene lookup returns CDR1 SQVTM and CDR2 ANQGSEA. The CDR3 runs to 17 residues. The healthy nonsmoking adult controls had a median age of about 39 years, range roughly 18-55 years. The repertoire was sequenced with immunoSEQ multiplex PCR; TCRdb's copy has only in-frame clones and lacks some. The table has approximately 5,000 clones, approximately 97% seen once. The chain employs TRBV29-1 and TRBJ2-3, with 9 bases lining up with TRBD1. Sequenced material: naive CD8+ T cells from blood. The TCR comes from a human donor in good health. The CDR3 loop reads CSVEDLLRGQGIDTQYF. Written as DNA, the CDR3 is TGCAGCGTTGAGGACCTTTTGCGTGGACAGGGGATAGATACGCAGTATTTT.